These 20 T cell receptor beta chains were all obtained from the same sample, sequenced in a study of T cells after posttransplantation cyclophosphamide. Clones were read by immunoSEQ multiplex PCR, and TCRdb kept only the in-frame ones, dropping some. This table has some 54,000 clones, under 95% appearing once. Sequencing used PBMCs. These receptors originate from a woman in her twenties or thirties in good health and a related stem cell transplant donor.

The chain carries TRBV2 and TRBJ2-2, with TRBD1 as a possible D gene (6 bases). The germline V and J ends were trimmed by 7 bases and 5 bases, with 11 bases remaining between them. From germline, CDR1 is SNHLY and CDR2 FYNNEI. The CDR3 extends over 13 amino acids. The CDR3 coding sequence is TGTGCCAGCATGGGGCAGGGGACCGGGGAGCTGTTTTTT. Amino acid sequence: CASMGQGTGELFF.

This chain links TRBV7-9 with TRBJ1-2; tentative D call: TRBD1 (6 bases). Trimming removed 1 base at V and 0 bases at J, with 12 bases between. The V gene's germline CDR1 is SEHNR and CDR2 FQNEAQ (reference sequence). The CDR3 has 16 amino acids. For the CDR3, the DNA is TGTGCCAGCAGCTTAGGATGGACAGATGCTAACTATGGCTACACCTTC. Encoded protein: CASSLGWTDANYGYTF.

The chain employs TRBV4-3 and TRBJ2-7, with 12 bases identical to TRBD2. The CDR3 is 18 residues long. The germline CDR1 and CDR2 sequences are LGHNA and YSLEER. After removal of 0 bases from V and 0 bases from J, the junction contained 6 bases not matched to a gene. The CDR3 DNA sequence: TGCGCCAGCAGCCAAGATCAGACTAGCGGGGGCCTCTCCTACGAGCAGTACTTC. Protein: CASSQDQTSGGLSYEQYF.

The V gene is TRBV5-6, the J gene TRBJ2-4; TRBD1 agrees at 9 bases. Germline CDR1 and CDR2: SGHDT and YYEEEE. With 1 base clipped from V and 1 base from J, the junction kept 6 bases outside the gene matches. The CDR3 has 17 residues. CDR3 sequence reads: CASSLFGTGTAKNIQYF. The CDR3 DNA reads TGTGCCAGCAGCTTGTTTGGGACAGGGACGGCCAAAAACATTCAGTACTTC.

The chain carries TRBV6-5 and TRBJ2-7; 8 nucleotides align to TRBD1. This CDR3 has 13 amino acids. J lost 1 base, V lost 5 bases, and 1 base had no gene match. The germline CDR1 and CDR2 sequences are MNHEY and SVGAGI. CDR3: CASSRDRSYEQYF. The CDR3 DNA is TGTGCCAGCAGTAGGGACAGGTCCTACGAGCAGTACTTC.

A word on this clone: One junction end does not reproduce the germline sequence, and a read error may be involved. This sequence joins TRBV7-2 and TRBJ2-3; 7 positions agree with TRBD1. Germline lookup yields CDR1 SGHTA and CDR2 FQGNSA. The CDR3 totals 14 residues. CDR3 amino acids: CASSSDRARGSLTF. CDR3 coding DNA: TGTGCCAGCAGCTCTGACAGGGCGAGAGGGAGCTTGACTTTT.

The chain carries TRBV10-1 and TRBJ1-2; 8 nucleotides match TRBD1. The CDR3 is 14 residues long. Unmatched junction bases numbered 7, after V lost 2 bases and J lost 8 bases. Germline V CDR1 and CDR2: WNHNN, SYGVQD (reference sequence). The CDR3 bases are TGCGCCAGCAGTGAGACCCCGACAGGGGACGGCTACACCTTC. Translating gives CASSETPTGDGYTF.

V is TRBV10-3 and J is TRBJ1-1, with TRBD1 as a possible D gene (5 bases). The CDR3 runs 14 residues. From germline, CDR1 is ENHRY and CDR2 SYGVKD. V lost 3 bases and J 0 bases, leaving 8 bases between the germline ends. This CDR3 is CAISERGLNTEAFF. CDR3 bases: TGTGCCATCAGTGAAAGGGGCCTGAACACTGAAGCTTTCTTT.

This rearrangement joins TRBV9 to TRBJ2-2, with D perhaps matching TRBD2 (5 bases). The germline V gene has CDR1 SGDLS and CDR2 YYNGEE. V was cut by 0 bases and J by 5 bases, with 5 bases left in between. This CDR3 has 13 amino acids. The CDR3 loop reads CASSVGGTGELFF. CDR3 in DNA: TGTGCCAGCAGCGTAGGAGGGACCGGGGAGCTGTTTTTT.

The chain links TRBV5-6 to TRBJ2-5, with 10 bases identical to TRBD2. This CDR3 comprises 15 residues. Trimming took 0 bases from V and 9 from J; bases not matched to a gene: 8. In germline, CDR1 is SGHDT, CDR2 YYEEEE. The CDR3 coding sequence is TGTGCCAGCAGCTTGGTACTAGCGGGACGCAAGGCCCAGTACTTC. As protein: CASSLVLAGRKAQYF.

V and J are TRBV19 and TRBJ2-1; the D is unclear. CDR1 is LNHDA, CDR2 SQIVND, per germline (reference sequence). With 7 bases removed from V and 0 bases from J, the gap between germline ends came to 19 bases. The CDR3 spans 17 residues. CDR3 DNA sequence: TGTGCCAGTACTCCTAAGATCTTCCCAGGCTCCTACAATGAGCAGTTCTTC. This encodes CASTPKIFPGSYNEQFF.

The rearrangement uses TRBV5-6 and TRBJ2-2, with D perhaps TRBD1 (6 bases). CDR3 length equals 14 residues. V dropped 2 bases and J dropped 1 base, with 6 bases sitting between them. Germline-derived CDR1 and CDR2 are SGHDT and YYEEEE. The CDR3 loop is CASSLGGNTGELFF. Written as DNA, the CDR3 is TGTGCCAGCAGCTTAGGGGGGAACACCGGGGAGCTGTTTTTT.

The genes are TRBV12-5 and TRBJ1-2, with a tentative D call TRBD1 (6 bases). With 6 bases removed from V and 8 bases from J, the gap between germline ends came to 16 bases. Germline lookup yields CDR1 LGHNT and CDR2 FRNRAP. The CDR3 contains 13 residues. The CDR3 protein is CASGWEGVRGYTF. The CDR3 DNA reads TGTGCTAGTGGATGGGAGGGGGTGAGAGGCTACACCTTC.

The V call is TRBV7-9, the J call TRBJ1-2; the match to TRBD1 covers 7 bases. Germline-derived CDR1 and CDR2 are SEHNR and FQNEAQ (reference sequence). With V trimmed by 4 bases and J by 1 base, 9 bases remained unmatched. The CDR3 is 16 amino acids. The chain's CDR3 is CASSSGTVLLNYGYTF. In DNA, the CDR3 is TGTGCCAGCAGCTCAGGGACAGTACTACTTAACTATGGCTACACCTTC.

The chain couples TRBV30 to TRBJ1-1; D remains unclear. Deletions cut 1 base from V and 3 bases from J, with 6 bases between. Germline V CDR1 and CDR2: GTSNPN, SVGIG (reference sequence). CDR3 length: 12 residues. The CDR3 here is CAWSEEYTEAFF. The CDR3, as DNA: TGTGCCTGGAGTGAGGAGTACACTGAAGCTTTCTTT.

The CDR3 region is CASSHRNTEAFF. DNA of the CDR3: TGCGCCAGCAGCCACAGGAACACTGAAGCTTTCTTT. The rearrangement links TRBV10-1 to TRBJ1-1; D is undetermined. This CDR3 has 12 residues. The V end was cut by 6 bases, the J end by 1 base, with 6 bases between. The germline V gene has CDR1 WNHNN and CDR2 SYGVQD (reference sequence).

As DNA, the CDR3 is TGTGCCAGCAGCTTAGGCACACCCTACGAGCAGTACTTC. It is translated as CASSLGTPYEQYF. This chain connects TRBV7-9 to TRBJ2-7, with D hard to call. Germline CDR1 reads SEHNR; CDR2 reads FQNEAQ (reference sequence). Deletions cut 1 base from V and 2 bases from J, with 6 bases between. This CDR3 region has 13 residues.

The gene calls are TRBV9 and TRBJ1-1; D unclear. The CDR3 has 13 amino acids. CDR1 and CDR2 (germline): SGDLS, YYNGEE. V lost 7 bases, J lost 5 bases, and 15 bases lay in between. CDR3: CASSFSQDTEAFF. CDR3 bases: TGTGCCAGCTCCTTCTCTCAGGATACTGAAGCTTTCTTT.

This chain links TRBV19 with TRBJ1-2, with a weak D call TRBD1 (5 bases). The ends were cut back, 4 bases at V and 0 bases at J, with 18 bases in the middle. CDR1 and CDR2 (germline): LNHDA, SQIVND (reference sequence). The CDR3 has 17 amino acids. CDR3 region: CASSNQGRTNPNYGYTF. Written as DNA, the CDR3 is TGTGCCAGTAGTAACCAGGGTCGAACCAATCCTAACTATGGCTACACCTTC. The full variable domain, rest sourced from reference TRBV19 and TRBJ1-2, is DGGITQSPKYLFRKEGQNVTLSCEQNLNHDAMYWYRQDPGQGLRLIYYSQIVNDFQKGDIAEGYSVSREKKESFPLTVTSAQKNPTAFYLCASSNQGRTNPNYGYTFGSGTRLTVV.

The rearrangement joins TRBV6-1 to TRBJ1-2; D ambiguous. The V end lost 3 bases, the J end lost 6 bases, and 11 bases lay between the germline ends. The CDR3 has 13 residues. CDR1 and CDR2 from the germline V gene are MNHNS and SASEGT. CDR3 sequence (DNA): TGTGCCAGCAGTGAGTCGGGGAGGGATGGCTACACCTTC. As protein: CASSESGRDGYTF.